These 32 T cell receptor beta chains share one sample of origin, sequenced in a study of T cell responses to AZD1222 COVID-19 vaccine. The data were produced by immunoSEQ multiplex PCR, yet TCRdb's version contains in-frame clones alone and is incomplete. The sample has 98,000 or so clones, roughly 93% seen once; the top ten hold more than 4%. The sample consisted of peripheral blood, taken on day 0 of AZD1222 vaccination. The receptors were gathered from an adult in good health.

Worth noting for this clone: Germline and junction disagree at one end, which may indicate a read error. This chain connects TRBV11-2 to TRBJ1-1, with D unresolved. This CDR3 region has 14 residues. Germline CDR1 is SGHAT and CDR2 is FQNNGV. This chain's CDR3 is CASNLRATATEAFF. In DNA form, the CDR3 reads TGTGCCAGCAACTTAAGGGCAACGGCCACTGAAGCTTTCTTT.

The genes are TRBV6-5 and TRBJ1-1; D unresolved. V lost 2 bases, J lost 4 bases, and 8 bases lay in between. Looked up from germline, CDR1 is MNHEY and CDR2 is SVGAGI. This CDR3 spans 13 amino acids. CDR3 sequence: CASSYRPVTEAFF. The CDR3 region has the DNA TGTGCCAGCAGTTACCGCCCGGTCACTGAAGCTTTCTTT.

V is TRBV5-1 and J is TRBJ2-5; 7 bases align to TRBD2. Per germline, CDR1 SGHRS and CDR2 YFSETQ. The CDR3 contains 16 residues. V lost 1 base to trimming and J lost 1 base; unmatched junction nucleotides: 7. CDR3 sequence reads: CASSLLASGGQETQYF. CDR3 DNA: TGCGCCAGCAGCTTGTTAGCTAGCGGCGGCCAAGAGACCCAGTACTTC.

The V and J genes are TRBV7-9 and TRBJ2-7; 9 nucleotides line up with TRBD2. Losses at the gene ends were 3 bases for V and 8 bases for J; bases not matched to a gene: 5. Germline CDR1 reads SEHNR; CDR2 reads FQNEAQ (reference sequence). CDR3 length equals 13 residues. In DNA, the CDR3 is TGTGCCAGCAGCTTGATAGCGGGAGCCAAGCAGTACTTC. It encodes CASSLIAGAKQYF.

The chain recombines TRBV3-1 (or the pseudogene TRBV3-2) with TRBJ2-7, with TRBD2 matching 11 bases. The CDR3 contains 14 residues. V lost 2 bases to trimming and J lost 7 bases; unmatched junction nucleotides: 4. CDR1 LGHDT and CDR2 YNNKEL come from the germline V gene (reference sequence). The chain's CDR3 is CASSQTSGRNEQYF. The CDR3 coding sequence is TGTGCCAGCAGCCAAACTAGCGGGAGAAATGAGCAGTACTTC.

The DNA of the CDR3 is TGTGCCAGCAGCTCGGGACTAGCAAGATATCAAGAGACCCAGTACTTC. As protein: CASSSGLARYQETQYF. V is TRBV7-9 and J is TRBJ2-5, with 9 bases matching TRBD2. The CDR3 loop spans 16 amino acids. V shed 4 bases and J 2 bases; nucleotides not matched to a gene: 8. CDR1 and CDR2 from the germline V gene are SEHNR and FQNEAQ (reference sequence).

The chain recombines TRBV2 with TRBJ1-2; TRBD1 matches at 7 bases. The CDR3 has 15 amino acids. V was pared by 9 bases and J by 4 bases, with 14 bases of the junction left unmatched. CDR1 SNHLY and CDR2 FYNNEI come from the germline V gene. The DNA of the CDR3 is TGTGCCAGTCTTACCTTACAGGGGAATAGCTATGGCTACACCTTC. This codes for CASLTLQGNSYGYTF.

The chain recombines TRBV30 with TRBJ2-1, with D possibly matching TRBD2 (5 bases). The germline gives CDR1 GTSNPN, CDR2 SVGIG (reference sequence). V was cut by 2 bases and J by 2 bases, with 10 bases left in between. The CDR3 totals 14 residues. The chain's CDR3 is CAWSTGSTYNEQFF. In nucleotides, the CDR3 is TGTGCCTGGAGTACGGGGAGCACCTACAATGAGCAGTTCTTC.

This chain connects TRBV12-3 or TRBV12-4 to TRBJ1-5; TRBD1 matches at 8 bases. Unmatched junction bases numbered 1, after V lost 6 bases and J lost 6 bases. The CDR3 spans 12 residues. CDR3 residues: CASSDRGQPQHF. For the CDR3, the DNA is TGTGCCAGCAGCGACAGGGGTCAGCCCCAGCATTTT.

The chain has TRBV11-3 and TRBJ1-2; perhaps TRBD1 as D (5 bases). This CDR3 is 18 amino acids long. V shed 1 base and J shed 8 bases, with 26 bases lying between them. Germline V gene sequence: CDR1 SGHNT, CDR2 YENEEA. CDR3 bases: TGTGCCAGCAGCTTAGCCCCAAGGTGGAGGGGTGGGTCAGGCGGCTACACCTTC. It is translated as CASSLAPRWRGGSGGYTF.

On this clone itself: This CDR3 is also generated by other DNA sequences in the sample. The CDR3 spells CASSLDSGNTIYF. As DNA, the CDR3 is TGTGCCAGCAGTTTAGACTCTGGAAACACCATATATTTT. The genes are TRBV27 and TRBJ1-3; D unresolved. This CDR3 contains 13 residues. Germline CDR1 MNHEY, CDR2 SMNVEV (reference sequence). Trimming pared 2 bases from V and 0 bases from J, leaving 2 bases between.

This chain joins TRBV21-1 and TRBJ1-3; TRBD1, the table's D call, lacks a check against the DNA. TRBV21-1 is flagged as a pseudogene. The CDR3 has 17 amino acids. The CDR3 bases are TGTGCCAGCAGCAAAGAAGGGGTCACCCGCTCTGGAAACACCATATATTTT. Protein sequence: CASSKEGVTRSGNTIYF.

The J gene is TRBJ2-5, the V gene TRBV5-1; possibly TRBD1 for D (6 bases). The CDR3 length is 14 residues. V lost 1 base and J lost 4, with 11 bases in between. Per the germline V gene, CDR1 is SGHRS and CDR2 is YFSETQ. The CDR3 DNA follows: TGCGCCAGCAGCTTGTCAGGGGTGGGAGAGACCCAGTACTTC. Translated: CASSLSGVGETQYF.

This chain uses TRBV6-5 with TRBJ1-1; D is unclear. The CDR3 consists of 14 residues. CDR1 MNHEY and CDR2 SVGAGI come from the germline V gene. V was cut by 5 bases and J by 4 bases, with 14 bases left in between. In DNA, the CDR3 is TGTGCCAGCAGTCCACCGGGTCTCCGCACTGAAGCTTTCTTT. It codes for CASSPPGLRTEAFF.

The chain uses TRBV18 and TRBJ2-2; D gene ambiguous. V lost 6 bases and J 2 bases, leaving 13 bases between the germline ends. Germline CDR1 KGHSH, CDR2 LQKENI. This CDR3 comprises 15 residues. The CDR3 here is CASSALLTNTGELFF. The CDR3 DNA sequence: TGTGCCAGCTCGGCTTTGCTGACTAACACCGGGGAGCTGTTTTTT.

The V call is TRBV7-2, the J call TRBJ2-5, with TRBD2 identical over 13 bases. The CDR3 runs 18 residues. The germline CDR1 and CDR2 sequences are SGHTA and FQGNSA. V lost 2 bases, J lost 1 base, and 7 bases stayed unmatched. The CDR3 reads CASSLRGLAGMAQETQYF. CDR3 nucleotides: TGTGCCAGCAGCTTACGGGGACTAGCGGGAATGGCCCAAGAGACCCAGTACTTC.

The V gene is TRBV27, the J gene TRBJ2-7; weak D call: TRBD1 (6 bases). The V end was cut by 4 bases, the J end by 0 bases, with 16 bases between. The CDR3 contains 16 residues. Germline CDR1 MNHEY, CDR2 SMNVEV (reference sequence). CDR3 in amino acids: CASSSAIGTNSYEQYF. The CDR3 bases are TGTGCCAGCAGTTCTGCTATAGGGACAAACTCCTACGAGCAGTACTTC.

The V call is TRBV6-5, the J call TRBJ1-5, with D possibly being TRBD1 (5 bases). V was trimmed by 7 bases and J by 4 bases, leaving 17 bases between them. CDR1 and CDR2 (germline): MNHEY, SVGAGI. This CDR3 region has 15 residues. The CDR3 DNA is TGTGCCAGCACCGAAGGCAGGGTTGGTAATCAGCCCCAGCATTTT. Its protein product is CASTEGRVGNQPQHF.

This clone showed up just once. The chain is built from TRBV7-9 and TRBJ1-1; D unclear. The CDR3 sequence is 13 residues long. V gave up 4 bases and J gave up 4 bases, with 10 bases separating them. Looked up from germline, CDR1 is SEHNR and CDR2 is FQNEAQ (reference sequence). Here the CDR3 DNA reads TGTGCCAGCAGCTATCTTGAGAGCACTGAAGCTTTCTTT. This sequence encodes CASSYLESTEAFF.

The chain combines TRBV9 with TRBJ2-2; 7 nucleotides line up with TRBD2. Germline V gene data show CDR1 as SGDLS and CDR2 as YYNGEE. The CDR3 contains 15 residues. J gave up 8 bases and V 6 bases, and 13 bases lay outside the gene matches. CDR3 sequence reads: CASTAETSIGGELFF. In DNA form, the CDR3 reads TGTGCCAGCACTGCCGAGACTAGCATAGGTGGGGAGCTGTTTTTT. The full variable domain, its missing parts supplied by reference TRBV9 and TRBJ2-2, is DSGVTQTPKHLITATGQRVTLRCSPRSGDLSVYWYQQSLDQGLQFLIQYYNGEERAKGNILERFSAQQFPDLHSELNLSSLELGDSALYFCASTAETSIGGELFFGEGSRLTVL.

The chain employs TRBV11-3 and TRBJ2-7; D tentatively reads TRBD1 or TRBD2 (5 bases each). The length of the CDR3 is 18 residues. Germline CDR1 and CDR2: SGHNT and YENEEA. V was trimmed by 0 bases and J by 0 bases, leaving 18 bases between them. The CDR3: CASSLDRVGALSSYEQYF. The DNA of the CDR3 is TGTGCCAGCAGCTTAGATAGGGTCGGGGCGTTAAGCTCCTACGAGCAGTACTTC.

The chain combines TRBV3-1 (or the pseudogene TRBV3-2) with TRBJ2-1; 9 nucleotides match TRBD2. The CDR3 runs to 16 residues. V shed 0 bases, J shed 10 bases, and the junction held 10 bases outside the gene matches. Germline CDR1 reads LGHDT; CDR2 reads YNNKEL (reference sequence). The CDR3 DNA reads TGTGCCAGCAGCCAAGACCGGGGCGGGAGGGCCACAGAGCAGTTCTTC. It encodes CASSQDRGGRATEQFF.

V and J are TRBV5-1 and TRBJ1-3; possible D gene TRBD1, 6 bases. Germline V lookup: CDR1 SGHRS, CDR2 YFSETQ. V was shortened by 7 bases and J by 6 bases, with 20 bases between the two germline ends. The CDR3 is 15 residues long. The chain's CDR3 is CASGLGTSVENTIYF. The CDR3 DNA reads as TGCGCCAGCGGTCTCGGGACATCGGTTGAAAACACCATATATTTT.

This clone was recorded only once. This sequence joins TRBV11-2 and TRBJ2-7, with D possibly being TRBD2 (6 bases). The CDR3 consists of 14 residues. The V gene lost 5 bases and the J gene lost 9 bases, with 20 bases spanning the gap. Looked up from germline, CDR1 is SGHAT and CDR2 is FQNNGV. CDR3 protein: CASSNPGYEAGQYF. The CDR3 region has the DNA TGTGCCAGCAGCAATCCGGGTTACGAAGCGGGGCAGTACTTC.

The chain links TRBV20-1 to TRBJ2-7; D remains ambiguous. Trimming left V 3 bases short and J 0 bases short, with 3 bases between. Germline V CDR1 and CDR2: DFQATT, SNEGSKA (reference sequence). The CDR3 totals 11 residues. The CDR3 DNA is TGCAGTGCTAGCCTCTCCTACGAGCAGTACTTC. It encodes CSASLSYEQYF.

The J gene is TRBJ2-1, the V gene TRBV2; TRBD2 aligns across 12 bases. The CDR3 sequence is 16 residues long. V was pared by 1 base and J by 8 bases, with 6 bases of the junction left unmatched. CDR1 and CDR2 (germline): SNHLY, FYNNEI. CDR3 nucleotides: TGTGCCAGCAGTGAAGGACTAGCGGGAGCGGAGGATGAGCAGTTCTTC. It encodes CASSEGLAGAEDEQFF.

The J gene is TRBJ2-7, the V gene TRBV6-5; D unclear. Germline V gene lookup returns CDR1 MNHEY and CDR2 SVGAGI. Trimming left V 1 base short and J 6 bases short, with 7 bases between. This CDR3 comprises 12 residues. CDR3 residues: CASSYFAPEQYF. The CDR3 DNA follows: TGTGCCAGCAGTTACTTTGCGCCCGAGCAGTACTTC.

The chain recombines TRBV4-2 with TRBJ1-5; 7 bases map to TRBD1. The germline gives CDR1 LGHNA, CDR2 YNFKEQ. Losses at the gene ends were 6 bases for V and 6 bases for J; bases not matched to a gene: 11. This CDR3 contains 15 residues. CDR3 sequence (DNA): TGTGCCAGCAGTCCGACAGGGTTATTGGGTCAGCCCCAGCATTTT. Its protein is CASSPTGLLGQPQHF.

The J gene is TRBJ2-3, the V gene TRBV10-3; D ambiguous. CDR3 size: 13 residues. CDR1 is ENHRY, CDR2 SYGVKD, per germline. V lost 8 bases to trimming and J lost 0 bases, with 9 bases between them. The CDR3 DNA reads TGTGCCATCTGCCCGGAGAGCACAGATACGCAGTATTTT. This codes for CAICPESTDTQYF.

V is TRBV6-1 and J is TRBJ2-5; perhaps TRBD1 as D (6 bases). The CDR3 contains 18 residues. The ends were cut back, 2 bases at V and 5 bases at J, with 24 bases in the middle. Germline V gene data show CDR1 as MNHNS and CDR2 as SASEGT. As DNA, the CDR3 is TGTGCCAGCAGTGAAACACAGGGCGTACCCCGATGGAGGGAGACCCAGTACTTC. Its protein product is CASSETQGVPRWRETQYF.

This chain connects TRBV28 to TRBJ2-2; TRBD1 matches at 10 bases. From germline, CDR1 is MDHEN and CDR2 SYDVKM. The trim removed 4 bases at V and 5 bases at J, leaving 4 bases unmatched. The CDR3 has 15 amino acids. This CDR3 reads CASSSGTGETGELFF. The CDR3 nucleotides are TGTGCCAGCAGTTCCGGGACAGGGGAAACCGGGGAGCTGTTTTTT.

This clone was found once. The V call is TRBV27, the J call TRBJ1-2; the match to TRBD1 covers 7 bases. V lost 6 bases and J lost 4; bases outside the gene matches: 8. The CDR3 has 14 amino acids. The germline V gene encodes CDR1 MNHEY and CDR2 SMNVEV (reference sequence). CDR3 loop: CASRVSSGGYGYTF. CDR3 bases: TGTGCCAGCAGGGTTAGTTCAGGGGGCTATGGCTACACCTTC.